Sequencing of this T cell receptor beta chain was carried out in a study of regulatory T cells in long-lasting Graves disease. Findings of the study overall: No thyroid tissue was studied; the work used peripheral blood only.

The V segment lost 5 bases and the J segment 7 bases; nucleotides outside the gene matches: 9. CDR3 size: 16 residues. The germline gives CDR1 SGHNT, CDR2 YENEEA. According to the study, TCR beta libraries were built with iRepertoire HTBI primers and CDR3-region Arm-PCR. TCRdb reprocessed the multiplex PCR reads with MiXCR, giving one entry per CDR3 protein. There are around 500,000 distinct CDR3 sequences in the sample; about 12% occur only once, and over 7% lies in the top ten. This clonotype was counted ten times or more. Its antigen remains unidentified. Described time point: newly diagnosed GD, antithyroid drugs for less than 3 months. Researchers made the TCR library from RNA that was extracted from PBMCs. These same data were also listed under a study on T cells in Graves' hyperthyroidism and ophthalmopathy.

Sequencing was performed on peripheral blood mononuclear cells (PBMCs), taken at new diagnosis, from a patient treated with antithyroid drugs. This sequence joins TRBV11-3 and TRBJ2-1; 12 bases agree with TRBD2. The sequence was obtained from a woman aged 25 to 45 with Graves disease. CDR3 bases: TGTGCCAGCAGCCCGCGGACTAGCGGGAATGGAAATGAGCAGTTCTTC. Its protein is CASSPRTSGNGNEQFF.